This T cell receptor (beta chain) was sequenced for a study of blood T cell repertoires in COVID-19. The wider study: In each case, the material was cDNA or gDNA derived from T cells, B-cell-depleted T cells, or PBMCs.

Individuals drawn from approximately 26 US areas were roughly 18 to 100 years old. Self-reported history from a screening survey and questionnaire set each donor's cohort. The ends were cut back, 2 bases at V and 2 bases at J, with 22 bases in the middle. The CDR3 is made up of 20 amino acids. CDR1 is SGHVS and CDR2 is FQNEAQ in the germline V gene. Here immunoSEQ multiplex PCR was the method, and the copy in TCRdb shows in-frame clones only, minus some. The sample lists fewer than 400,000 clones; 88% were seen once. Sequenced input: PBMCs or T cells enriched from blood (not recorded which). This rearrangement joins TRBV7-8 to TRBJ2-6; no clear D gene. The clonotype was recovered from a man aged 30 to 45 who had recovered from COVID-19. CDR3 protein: CASSLKPASLVGPGANVLTF. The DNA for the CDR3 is TGTGCCAGCAGCTTAAAACCGGCCTCCCTGGTGGGCCCTGGGGCCAACGTCCTGACTTTC.